Listed below are T cell receptor beta chains from one sample, sequenced in a study of blood T cell repertoires in COVID-19. Profiled with immunoSEQ multiplex PCR; TCRdb holds only in-frame clones, not every one. The sample consists of about 210,000 clones, under 95% of them appearing once. Sequenced material: peripheral blood. The source is a man aged 30 to 39 with acute or convalescent COVID-19. Both conserved end residues are part of each CDR3. The order of the fields is V gene, clone size, D gene, J gene, CDR3 DNA, CDR3 protein. The D gene is left open where the match is weak. Clone size is given for some rows only: seen once, a few or many times, or a class if the clone is expanded.

V gene: TRBV28
clone size: .
D gene: .
J gene: TRBJ1-1
CDR3 DNA: TGTGCCAGCAGTCAGGGGAGAGTGAACACTGAAGCTTTCTTT
CDR3 protein: CASSQGRVNTEAFF

V gene: TRBV9
clone size: once
D gene: .
J gene: TRBJ2-7
CDR3 DNA: TGTGCCAGCAGCGCCTCGAAGTGGGCCAACGAGCAGTACTTC
CDR3 protein: CASSASKWANEQYF

V gene: TRBV11-1
clone size: .
D gene: TRBD1
J gene: TRBJ2-5
CDR3 DNA: TGTGCCAGCAGCTCGGACAGGGGAGGAGAGACCCAGTACTTC
CDR3 protein: CASSSDRGGETQYF

V gene: TRBV20-1
clone size: .
D gene: .
J gene: TRBJ1-1
CDR3 DNA: TGCAGTGCTAGGCTTGGGCTTGAAGCTTTCTTT
CDR3 protein: CSARLGLEAFF

V gene: TRBV28
clone size: .
D gene: .
J gene: TRBJ2-7
CDR3 DNA: TGTGCCAGCACCCAAGGGGGGGTGGACTACGAGCAGTACTTC
CDR3 protein: CASTQGGVDYEQYF

V gene: TRBV20-1
clone size: once
D gene: .
J gene: TRBJ2-1
CDR3 DNA: TGCAGTGCTAGTATCCTAGCGCCCAACAATGAGCAGTTCTTC
CDR3 protein: CSASILAPNNEQFF

V gene: TRBV14
clone size: once
D gene: .
J gene: TRBJ2-3
CDR3 DNA: TGTGCCAGCAGCCAAGTGCGGGACACGCAGTATTTT
CDR3 protein: CASSQVRDTQYF

V gene: TRBV11-3
clone size: .
D gene: TRBD2
J gene: TRBJ2-3
CDR3 DNA: TGTGCCAGCAGCTCCAGCGGGAGTGGAGTGGAGACGCAGTATTTT
CDR3 protein: CASSSSGSGVETQYF

V gene: TRBV11-2
clone size: once
D gene: TRBD2
J gene: TRBJ2-3
CDR3 DNA: TGTGCCAGCAGCTTTACTAGCGCGGATACGCAGTATTTT
CDR3 protein: CASSFTSADTQYF

V gene: TRBV14
clone size: .
D gene: TRBD1
J gene: TRBJ1-1
CDR3 DNA: TGTGCCAGCAGCCAAACTACAGGGGGCGGTAACACTGAAGCTTTCTTT
CDR3 protein: CASSQTTGGGNTEAFF

V gene: TRBV7-8
clone size: once
D gene: .
J gene: TRBJ1-4
CDR3 DNA: TGTGCCAGCAGCTTGTTGAGAAATAGAAATGAAAAACTGTTTTTT
CDR3 protein: CASSLLRNRNEKLFF

V gene: TRBV30
clone size: .
D gene: TRBD1
J gene: TRBJ2-1
CDR3 DNA: TGTGCCGGAGACAGGGGGGGCAGAGAGCAGTTCTTC
CDR3 protein: CAGDRGGREQFF

V gene: TRBV18
clone size: .
D gene: .
J gene: TRBJ1-2
CDR3 DNA: TGTGCCAGCTCACCCGACAGAGGCTATGGCTACACCTTC
CDR3 protein: CASSPDRGYGYTF

V gene: TRBV4-2
clone size: .
D gene: .
J gene: TRBJ2-1
CDR3 DNA: TGTGCCAGCAGCCAAGTAGAGGCGGACTACAATGAGCAGTTCTTC
CDR3 protein: CASSQVEADYNEQFF

V gene: TRBV5-6
clone size: .
D gene: .
J gene: TRBJ1-2
CDR3 DNA: TGTGCCAGCAGCGCCCCACAGGGAACGAGCGGCTACACCTTC
CDR3 protein: CASSAPQGTSGYTF

V gene: TRBV3-1/TRBV3-2
clone size: .
D gene: TRBD2
J gene: TRBJ2-3
CDR3 DNA: TGTGCCAGCAGCTCGCGGGGGGTAGCAGATACGCAGTATTTT
CDR3 protein: CASSSRGVADTQYF

V gene: TRBV7-6
clone size: .
D gene: .
J gene: TRBJ2-1
CDR3 DNA: TGTGCCAGCACGCGGCTAGCCTTCAATGAGCAGTTCTTC
CDR3 protein: CASTRLAFNEQFF

V gene: TRBV4-1
clone size: once
D gene: TRBD2
J gene: TRBJ2-7
CDR3 DNA: TGCGCCAGCAGCCAAGATACAGCGGGAGCTTACGAGCAGTACTTC
CDR3 protein: CASSQDTAGAYEQYF

V gene: TRBV6-5
clone size: .
D gene: .
J gene: TRBJ1-5
CDR3 DNA: TGTGCCAGCAGTTACGGAGGGAATCAGCCCCAGCATTTT
CDR3 protein: CASSYGGNQPQHF

V gene: TRBV6-5
clone size: .
D gene: .
J gene: TRBJ2-2
CDR3 DNA: TGTGCCAGCAGTCCTACAGGGTTGGGCGGGGAGCTGTTTTTT
CDR3 protein: CASSPTGLGGELFF

V gene: TRBV5-1
clone size: .
D gene: TRBD2
J gene: TRBJ2-5
CDR3 DNA: TGCGCCAGCAGCTTGACCAGACTAGCGGGGCAAGAGACCCAGTACTTC
CDR3 protein: CASSLTRLAGQETQYF

V gene: TRBV7-2
clone size: .
D gene: .
J gene: TRBJ2-7
CDR3 DNA: TGTGCCAGCAGCTTAGCGCGGTACGAGCAGTACTTC
CDR3 protein: CASSLARYEQYF